This T cell receptor beta chain was identified in a study of graft-versus-host responses after intestinal transplantation. Study at large: Grafts that recipients had were multivisceral, liver-intestinal, or isolated intestinal transplants. All recipients were given anti-thymocyte globulin induction, and tacrolimus and steroids were then administered for around three years.

Germline V gene lookup returns CDR1 MNHEY and CDR2 SMNVEV (reference sequence). Germline trimming cut 0 bases from V and 8 bases from J; bases unmatched to any gene: 11. The CDR3 extends over 17 amino acids. Whole-study findings and limits: Maximum circulating GvH clone levels tracked with early post-transplant HvG decreases. Recipient-marrow GvH clones were detected, some having first appeared in ileum or blood.

With regard to this clone: Its specificity is not known.

The repertoire was sequenced with immunoSEQ multiplex PCR; TCRdb's copy has only in-frame clones and lacks some. The repertoire holds fewer than 110,000 clones, 87% seen once, with around 0.73% in the top ten. The sequence was obtained from a human donor who was the organ donor for an intestinal transplant. The genes are TRBV27 and TRBJ2-1; TRBD1 matches 9 bases. Sequencing was performed on unstimulated CD4+ T cells sorted from spleen or lymph node cells, taken before transplant. This CDR3 is CASSLSPPGTGWDEQFF. CDR3 nucleotides: TGTGCCAGCAGTTTATCACCCCCCGGGACAGGGTGGGATGAGCAGTTCTTC.